The present TCR beta chain was sequenced within a study of OX40 agonist ivuxolimab in advanced cancers. Overall study results and limits: Some of the lowest clonal expansion was seen in partial responders at 0.1-3.0 mg/kg.

Individuals having autoimmune disease history or systemic immunosuppression were not enrolled. As regards this clone: Its antigen is undetermined.

Measured with immunoSEQ multiplex PCR; TCRdb has only the in-frame clones, and not every one. Of tens of thousands of clones in the sample, 85% to 95% were seen once. V was pared by 2 bases and J by 3 bases, with 8 bases of the junction left unmatched. The CDR3 is 16 residues long. The germline gives CDR1 MDHEN, CDR2 SYDVKM. This chain links TRBV28 with TRBJ1-1, with TRBD1 matching over 8 bases. This sequence originates from an adult with an advanced solid tumor such as melanoma, head and neck, liver or kidney cancer. The sample here was CD4+ or CD8+ T cells sorted from blood, taken in a trial of the OX40 agonist ivuxolimab. CDR3 in amino acids: CASSLRTGKEYTEAFF. The CDR3 DNA follows: TGTGCCAGCAGTTTACGGACAGGGAAAGAGTACACTGAAGCTTTCTTT. The full variable domain, rest sourced from reference TRBV28 and TRBJ1-1, is DVKVTQSSRYLVKRTGEKVFLECVQDMDHENMFWYRQDPGLGLRLIYFSYDVKMKEKGDIPEGYSVSREKKERFSLILESASTNQTSMYLCASSLRTGKEYTEAFFGQGTRLTVV.